The clone carrying this T cell receptor (beta chain) was observed once. These data belong to a study of blood T cell repertoires in COVID-19. Turning to the study itself: Specimens from acute and convalescent COVID-19 originated in the United States, Italy and Spain.

Authors' processing steps: Amplifying reference gene primers gave estimates of nucleated cell counts. The table came from immunoSEQ multiplex PCR; TCRdb's copy has only in-frame clones and leaves some out. V and J calls and clone size are copied from that table; D and trimming were computed from the DNA. The repertoire has just under 250,000 clones, more than 75% of them found once; the top ten carry more than 2.5%. The CDR3 is 20 amino acids. The V and J ends lost 2 bases and 0 bases, in that order; junction bases with no gene match: 12. From germline, CDR1 is SGHKS and CDR2 YYEKEE (reference sequence).

V gene TRBV5-5 combines with J gene TRBJ1-4; 11 bases fit TRBD1. The receptor comes from a woman aged 30 to 39 who had recovered from COVID-19. The sample taken for sequencing was peripheral blood. The DNA of the CDR3 is TGTGCCAGCAGCTTAACCGCCGGGACAGGGGGTTTCACAACTAATGAAAAACTGTTTTTT. Translation gives CASSLTAGTGGFTTNEKLFF.